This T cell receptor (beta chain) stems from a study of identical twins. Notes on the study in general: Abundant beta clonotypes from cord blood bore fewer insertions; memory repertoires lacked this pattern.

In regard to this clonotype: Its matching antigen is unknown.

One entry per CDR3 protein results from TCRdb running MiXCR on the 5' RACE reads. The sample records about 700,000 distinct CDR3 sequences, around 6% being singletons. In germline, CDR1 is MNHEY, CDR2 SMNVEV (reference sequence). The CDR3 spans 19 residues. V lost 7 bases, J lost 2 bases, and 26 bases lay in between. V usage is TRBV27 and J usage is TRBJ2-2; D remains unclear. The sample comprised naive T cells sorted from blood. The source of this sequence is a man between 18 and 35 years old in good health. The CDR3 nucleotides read TGTGCCAGCATGGTTATCCCCCCCGCGGTAACACCTAACACCGGGGAGCTGTTTTTT. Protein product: CASMVIPPAVTPNTGELFF.